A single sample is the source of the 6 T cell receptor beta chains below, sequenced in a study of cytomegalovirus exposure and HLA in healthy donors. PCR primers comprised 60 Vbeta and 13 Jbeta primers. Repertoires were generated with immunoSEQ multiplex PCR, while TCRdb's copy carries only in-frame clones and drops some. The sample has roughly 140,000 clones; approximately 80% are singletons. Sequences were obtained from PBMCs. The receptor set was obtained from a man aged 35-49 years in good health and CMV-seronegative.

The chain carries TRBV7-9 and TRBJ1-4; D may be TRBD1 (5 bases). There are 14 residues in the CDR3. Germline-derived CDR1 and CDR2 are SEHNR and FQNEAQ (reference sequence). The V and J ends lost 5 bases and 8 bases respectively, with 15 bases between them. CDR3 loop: CASSPVGAGEKLFF. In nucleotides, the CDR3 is TGTGCCAGCAGCCCGGTTGGGGCAGGGGAAAAACTGTTTTTT.

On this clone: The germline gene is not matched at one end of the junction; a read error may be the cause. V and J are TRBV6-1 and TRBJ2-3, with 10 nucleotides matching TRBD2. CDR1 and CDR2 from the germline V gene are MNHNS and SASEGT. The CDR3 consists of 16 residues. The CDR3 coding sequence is TGTGCCAGCGGTGATAGCGGGGGGATAAAAACAGATACGCAGTATTTT. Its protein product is CASGDSGGIKTDTQYF.

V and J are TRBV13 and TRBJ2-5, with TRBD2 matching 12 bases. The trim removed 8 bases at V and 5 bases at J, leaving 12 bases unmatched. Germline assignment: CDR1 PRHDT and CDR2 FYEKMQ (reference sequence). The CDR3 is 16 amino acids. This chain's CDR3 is CASLIRASGGAETQYF. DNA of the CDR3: TGTGCCAGCCTTATTAGGGCTAGCGGGGGGGCGGAGACCCAGTACTTC. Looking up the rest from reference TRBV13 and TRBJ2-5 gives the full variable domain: AAGVIQSPRHLIKEKRETATLKCYPIPRHDTVYWYQQGPGQDPQFLISFYEKMQSDKGSIPDRFSAQQFSDYHSELNMSSLELGDSALYFCASLIRASGGAETQYFGPGTRLLVL.

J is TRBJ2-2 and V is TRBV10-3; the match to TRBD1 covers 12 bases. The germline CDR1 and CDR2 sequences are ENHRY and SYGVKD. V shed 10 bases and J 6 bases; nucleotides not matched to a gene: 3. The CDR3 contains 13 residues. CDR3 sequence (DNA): TGTGCCACCCGGGACAGGGGGCCCGGGGAGCTGTTTTTT. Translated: CATRDRGPGELFF.

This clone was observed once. The CDR3 reads CASSSQGAWDEQYF. The CDR3 DNA follows: TGTGCCAGTAGTTCACAGGGGGCTTGGGACGAGCAGTACTTC. This sequence joins TRBV19 and TRBJ2-7; 9 nucleotides match TRBD1. Trimming removed 5 bases from V and 5 bases from J; junction bases left unmatched: 7. CDR1 is LNHDA and CDR2 is SQIVND in the germline V gene (reference sequence). This CDR3 is built from 14 residues. Full variable domain (rest looked up from reference TRBV19 and TRBJ2-7): DGGITQSPKYLFRKEGQNVTLSCEQNLNHDAMYWYRQDPGQGLRLIYYSQIVNDFQKGDIAEGYSVSREKKESFPLTVTSAQKNPTAFYLCASSSQGAWDEQYFGPGTRLTVT.

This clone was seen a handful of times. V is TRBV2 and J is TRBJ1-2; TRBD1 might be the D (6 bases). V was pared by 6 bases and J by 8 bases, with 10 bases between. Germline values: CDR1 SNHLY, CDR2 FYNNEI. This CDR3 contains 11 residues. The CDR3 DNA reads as TGTGCCAGCAGACTTAGGGGGGGCTACACCTTC. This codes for CASRLRGGYTF.